Following are 6 T cell receptor beta chains from one sample sequenced in a study of OX40 agonist ivuxolimab in advanced cancers. The method was immunoSEQ multiplex PCR; TCRdb's version includes in-frame clones alone and lacks a portion of them. The table records roughly 80,000 clones, roughly four fifths of them present only once. The sample here was CD4+ or CD8+ T cells sorted from blood, taken in a trial of the OX40 agonist ivuxolimab. The receptor source for this set is an adult with an advanced solid tumor such as melanoma, head and neck, liver or kidney cancer.

The chain combines TRBV28 with TRBJ1-1; D is uncertain. Trimming stripped 6 bases from V and 0 bases from J, with 14 bases between. This CDR3 has 15 residues. CDR1 and CDR2 from the germline V gene are MDHEN and SYDVKM. This CDR3 is CASRRRSGMNTEAFF. DNA of the CDR3: TGTGCCAGCAGACGAAGGTCCGGGATGAACACTGAAGCTTTCTTT.

The V and J genes are TRBV19 and TRBJ2-6, with TRBD2 identical over 13 bases. Germline CDR1 is LNHDA and CDR2 is SQIVND (reference sequence). Trimming removed 8 bases from V and 1 base from J; junction bases left unmatched: 5. This CDR3 comprises 17 residues. DNA for the CDR3: TGTGCCAGTTACAAGACTAGCGGGGGGTCTGGGGCCAACGTCCTGACTTTC. Residues: CASYKTSGGSGANVLTF. Variable domain in full (rest from reference TRBV19 and TRBJ2-6): DGGITQSPKYLFRKEGQNVTLSCEQNLNHDAMYWYRQDPGQGLRLIYYSQIVNDFQKGDIAEGYSVSREKKESFPLTVTSAQKNPTAFYLCASYKTSGGSGANVLTFGAGSRLTVL.

The genes are TRBV7-2 and TRBJ2-1; 14 positions match TRBD2. J lost 4 bases, V lost 6 bases, and 11 bases had no gene match. CDR1 and CDR2 from the germline V gene are SGHTA and FQGNSA. The CDR3 is 18 residues long. The CDR3 is CASRSPGLAGVGYNEQFF. The CDR3, as DNA: TGTGCCAGCAGATCCCCGGGACTAGCGGGAGTAGGGTACAATGAGCAGTTCTTC.

The chain joins TRBV4-1 to TRBJ2-5; 7 bases align to TRBD2. V shed 1 base, J shed 5 bases, and the junction held 13 bases outside the gene matches. This CDR3 spans 17 amino acids. Germline CDR1 is MGHRA and CDR2 is YSYEKL. This CDR3 is CASSQGKIAGGDETQYF. CDR3 DNA sequence: TGCGCCAGCAGCCAAGGAAAAATAGCGGGTGGGGATGAGACCCAGTACTTC.

This chain connects TRBV19 to TRBJ2-7; a possible D gene is TRBD2 (6 bases). Germline lookup yields CDR1 LNHDA and CDR2 SQIVND (reference sequence). The CDR3 loop spans 14 amino acids. Trimming took 1 base from V and 6 from J, leaving 13 bases between them. For the CDR3, the DNA is TGTGCCAGTAGTATAGGTTTGTACGGGGGCGAGCAGTACGTC. This encodes CASSIGLYGGEQYV.

The chain recombines TRBV5-1 with TRBJ1-2; D is possibly TRBD1 (6 bases). V lost 2 bases to trimming and J lost 7 bases, with 27 bases between them. CDR3 size: 18 residues. Germline CDR1 reads SGHRS; CDR2 reads YFSETQ. This CDR3 reads CASSFSAEGGTGRGGYTF. CDR3 nucleotides: TGCGCCAGCAGCTTCTCGGCCGAGGGGGGAACCGGAAGGGGTGGCTACACCTTC.